Shown below are 5 T cell receptor beta chains from a single sample sequenced in a study of Ad26.COV2.S vaccination and SARS-CoV-2 variants. Sequencing was performed with immunoSEQ multiplex PCR; in TCRdb, only in-frame clones are kept and a portion is missing. Among some 450,000 clones listed, 90% were seen once. The treatment was: 15 to 20 received Ad26.COV2.S at low or high dose, single or two shots; 5 received placebo; per-sample allocation not given. Day 63 after the first vaccine or placebo injection was the time point for sampling. The input for sequencing was peripheral blood, taken in a trial of Ad26.COV2.S vaccine versus placebo. Receptor source: a person aged 18-60 years who received the Ad26.COV2.S COVID-19 vaccine or a placebo.

The chain uses TRBV6-5 and TRBJ2-3; no reliable D call. The CDR3 covers 14 residues. The germline V and J ends were trimmed by 2 bases and 0 bases, with 6 bases remaining between them. The germline CDR1 and CDR2 sequences are MNHEY and SVGAGI. The CDR3 coding sequence is TGTGCCAGCAGTTACACAACAAGCACAGATACGCAGTATTTT. Translating it yields CASSYTTSTDTQYF.

This chain joins TRBV5-1 and TRBJ2-7; no reliable D call. This CDR3 is 13 amino acids long. V lost 5 bases and J lost 1, with 10 bases in between. Per the germline V gene, CDR1 is SGHRS and CDR2 is YFSETQ. CDR3 protein: CASRYPLSYEQYF. The CDR3 DNA sequence: TGCGCCAGCAGATATCCTTTATCCTACGAGCAGTACTTC.

This clone has just one count. This sequence joins TRBV5-1 and TRBJ2-7; D may correspond to TRBD1 or TRBD2 (5 bases each). This CDR3 comprises 13 residues. Germline V gene data show CDR1 as SGHRS and CDR2 as YFSETQ. Trimming removed 5 bases at V and 7 bases at J, with 16 bases between. CDR3 protein: CASRDGTGGEQYF. The CDR3 DNA reads TGCGCCAGCAGAGATGGGACCGGTGGGGAGCAGTACTTC.

The V gene is TRBV4-2, the J gene TRBJ2-6; D gene uncertain. V lost 1 base and J lost 6, with 13 bases in between. The CDR3 contains 16 residues. Germline V gene data show CDR1 as LGHNA and CDR2 as YNFKEQ. DNA for the CDR3: TGTGCCAGCAGCCAAGTTCGGCAGGTTGCGGCCAACGTCCTGACTTTC. Protein sequence: CASSQVRQVAANVLTF.

The chain carries TRBV5-1 and TRBJ2-7; no clear D. The V end was cut by 5 bases, the J end by 0 bases, with 6 bases between. CDR3 length: 12 amino acids. Germline V CDR1 and CDR2: SGHRS, YFSETQ. The chain's CDR3 is CASRPDSYEQYF. The CDR3 DNA follows: TGCGCCAGCAGACCGGACTCCTACGAGCAGTACTTC. The variable domain in full, with the rest retrieved from reference TRBV5-1 and TRBJ2-7, is KAGVTQTPRYLIKTRGQQVTLSCSPISGHRSVSWYQQTPGQGLQFLFEYFSETQRNKGNFPGRFSGRQFSNSRSEMNVSTLELGDSALYLCASRPDSYEQYFGPGTRLTVT.